This T cell receptor beta chain was captured in a study of beta chain features in type 1 diabetes. Across the study: Patient and healthy donor groups were alike in age, gender and cell yields.

Concerning this clone: Its antigen is not known.

Study-level points and caveats: A cDNA-based sequencing approach could over-represent cells with high TCR expression. Moderate but significant shortening of TCRB CDR3s was recorded in all four CD4+ subsets from Type 1 diabetes patients.

Since all of the isolated RNA was reverse transcribed, expressed TCRB transcripts were what got sequenced. Only in-frame clones appear in the TCRdb table, and some are missing; sequencing was by immunoSEQ multiplex PCR. The data hold hundreds of thousands of clones, with approximately 30% observed a single time. Averaging approximately 120 mL, one heparinised blood draw was given by each donor. Sequencing input: naive CD4+ T cells from blood. This TCR was recovered from a man younger than 35 in good health.

The CDR3 protein is CASSLVPVPPDTQYF. The CDR3, as DNA: TGCGCCAGCAGCTTGGTTCCGGTCCCGCCAGATACGCAGTATTTT. The rearrangement uses TRBV5-1 and TRBJ2-3, with D unclear. The V gene lost 0 bases and the J gene lost 4 bases, with 12 bases spanning the gap. This CDR3 region has 15 residues. Germline V gives CDR1 SGHRS, CDR2 YFSETQ.